The 8 T cell receptor beta chains listed next were all sequenced from one sample in a study of CXCR3-negative and CXCR3-positive naive CD8 T cells. UMI-labeled 5' RACE TRB cDNA libraries were prepared from the cells. TCRdb re-called the 5' RACE reads, yielding one record per CDR3 amino acid sequence without DNA. Here the sample table reports about 48,000 distinct CDR3 sequences. Sequencing was performed on memory CD8+ T cells from blood. The source is a human donor in good health. Some clones in this sample may be carry-over from other donors' samples.

CDR3 protein: CASSLDNYEQYF. V is TRBV5-6 and J is TRBJ2-7. The length of the CDR3 is 12 residues. From germline, CDR1 is SGHDT and CDR2 YYEEEE. Full variable domain (rest looked up from reference TRBV5-6 and TRBJ2-7): DAGVTQSPTHLIKTRGQQVTLRCSPKSGHDTVSWYQQALGQGPQFIFQYYEEEERQRGNFPDRFSGHQFPNYSSELNVNALLLGDSALYLCASSLDNYEQYFGPGTRLTVT.

The chain combines TRBV29-1 with TRBJ1-2; without DNA, the TCRdb call of TRBD1 cannot be checked. Germline V CDR1 and CDR2: SQVTM, ANQGSEA. This CDR3 is 14 amino acids long. The CDR3 protein is CSVLGTGTNYGYTF.

V gene TRBV6-2 or TRBV6-3 combines with J gene TRBJ2-7; TCRdb names TRBD1, which stays unverified in the absence of DNA. The length of the CDR3 is 16 residues. Germline CDR1 and CDR2: MNHEY and SVGEGT. The CDR3 here is CASSYADRSPAYEQYF.

The chain uses TRBV29-1 and TRBJ2-3; the D call of TRBD1 rests on TCRdb alone, since no DNA is present to check it. Germline CDR1 reads SQVTM; CDR2 reads ANQGSEA. The CDR3 has 16 amino acids. This CDR3 reads CSVEDPKGAGEDTQYF.

This chain joins TRBV20-1 and TRBJ2-7; the TCRdb D gene call, TRBD1, has no DNA to confirm it. The V gene's germline CDR1 is DFQATT and CDR2 SNEGSKA (reference sequence). CDR3 length: 13 residues. CDR3 protein: CSARAGQGYEQYF.

The genes are TRBV12-3 or TRBV12-4 and TRBJ1-5. The CDR3 length is 13 residues. CDR3 sequence reads: CASSLLLNQPQHF.

J is TRBJ2-1 and V is TRBV2. CDR3 size: 15 residues. Germline lookup yields CDR1 SNHLY and CDR2 FYNNEI. The CDR3 here is CASSEALALYNEQFF.

This chain links TRBV4-3 with TRBJ2-1; TCRdb indicates TRBD1, and absent DNA this call remains unverified. The CDR3 has 19 amino acids. Germline V gene lookup returns CDR1 LGHNA and CDR2 YSLEER. CDR3: CASSQAPLSSGGSYNEQFF.